Below are 31 T cell receptor beta chains sequenced from a single sample in a study of long-term antiretroviral therapy in people with HIV. immunoSEQ v3.0 was run at survey level. Only in-frame clones appear in the TCRdb table, and some are missing; sequencing was by immunoSEQ multiplex PCR. The data show over 20,000 clones, about 90% seen once. The sequenced sample was unsorted PBMCs, obtained 2.6 years after starting antiretroviral therapy. The source is a woman between 45 and 60 years old with HIV.

The chain employs TRBV6-5 and TRBJ1-3; D might be TRBD1 (5 bases). CDR1 and CDR2 from the germline V gene are MNHEY and SVGAGI. This CDR3 comprises 16 residues. Deletions cut 0 bases from V and 1 base from J, with 10 bases between. This CDR3 reads CASSYSGPGSGNTIYF. In nucleotides, the CDR3 is TGTGCCAGCAGTTACTCGGGACCGGGGTCTGGAAACACCATATATTTT.

The chain combines TRBV19 with TRBJ2-7; D might be TRBD2 (6 bases). CDR1 is LNHDA, CDR2 SQIVND, per germline (reference sequence). With 5 bases removed from V and 2 bases from J, the gap between germline ends came to 13 bases. The CDR3 spans 14 residues. The CDR3, as DNA: TGTGCCAGTAGTCTGCCGGGACTGGCCTACGAGCAGTACTTC. This encodes CASSLPGLAYEQYF.

The rearrangement joins TRBV2 to TRBJ2-5, with TRBD2 as a possible D gene (5 bases). Looked up from germline, CDR1 is SNHLY and CDR2 is FYNNEI. The germline V and J ends were trimmed by 8 bases and 7 bases, with 14 bases remaining between them. The CDR3 has 12 amino acids. The chain's CDR3 is CASSSNGPTQYF. The CDR3 DNA follows: TGTGCCAGCTCTAGCAATGGGCCGACCCAGTACTTC. Full variable domain (missing parts from reference TRBV2 and TRBJ2-5): EPEVTQTPSHQVTQMGQEVILRCVPISNHLYFYWYRQILGQKVEFLVSFYNNEISEKSEIFDDQFSVERPDGSNFTLKIRSTKLEDSAMYFCASSSNGPTQYFGPGTRLLVL.

The V gene is TRBV30, the J gene TRBJ2-7; D may be TRBD2 (6 bases). V was trimmed by 2 bases and J by 5 bases, leaving 13 bases between them. Germline assignment: CDR1 GTSNPN and CDR2 SVGIG (reference sequence). The CDR3 covers 13 residues. CDR3 sequence: CAWSSTGEHEQYF. Here the CDR3 DNA reads TGTGCCTGGAGTTCCACGGGGGAACACGAGCAGTACTTC. Full variable domain (missing parts from reference TRBV30 and TRBJ2-7): SQTIHQWPATLVQPVGSPLSLECTVEGTSNPNLYWYRQAAGRGLQLLFYSVGIGQISSEVPQNLSASRPQDRQFILSSKKLLLSDSGFYLCAWSSTGEHEQYFGPGTRLTVT.

This clone was observed once. The chain recombines TRBV4-2 with TRBJ2-6, with D hard to call. V lost 0 bases and J 0 bases, leaving 12 bases between the germline ends. This CDR3 is 18 amino acids long. Germline V CDR1 and CDR2: LGHNA, YNFKEQ. The CDR3 nucleotides are TGTGCCAGCAGCCAAGAACCGGATCTGGTCTCTGGGGCCAACGTCCTGACTTTC. Translation gives CASSQEPDLVSGANVLTF.

The table lists this clone with a few counts. The rearrangement uses TRBV7-9 and TRBJ2-7, with 7 nucleotides matching TRBD2. With V trimmed by 6 bases and J by 6 bases, 2 bases remained unmatched. The germline gives CDR1 SEHNR, CDR2 FQNEAQ (reference sequence). This CDR3 is 11 amino acids long. Here the CDR3 reads CASSRTSEQYF. The DNA of the CDR3 is TGTGCCAGCAGTCGGACTAGCGAGCAGTACTTC. The full variable domain, completed using reference TRBV7-9 and TRBJ2-7, is DTGVSQNPRHKITKRGQNVTFRCDPISEHNRLYWYRQTLGQGPEFLTYFQNEAQLEKSRLLSDRFSAERPKGSFSTLEIQRTEQGDSAMYLCASSRTSEQYFGPGTRLTVT.

This clone was observed once. The rearrangement links TRBV21-1 to TRBJ2-1. TRBV21-1 is given as a pseudogene. CDR3 size: 16 residues. CDR3 amino acids: CASSKARAGDIGWQFF. CDR3 bases: TGTGCCAGCAGCAAAGCTCGGGCAGGAGATATTGGTTGGCAGTTCTTC.

V usage is TRBV19 and J usage is TRBJ1-3, with D unresolved. The CDR3 is made up of 14 amino acids. V lost 7 bases and J lost 0, with 10 bases in between. Germline-derived CDR1 and CDR2 are LNHDA and SQIVND (reference sequence). CDR3: CASKAFLSGNTIYF. CDR3 coding DNA: TGTGCCAGTAAGGCCTTCCTCTCTGGAAACACCATATATTTT.

The chain couples TRBV27 to TRBJ1-5, with TRBD1 identical over 9 bases. The CDR3 spans 15 residues. J was trimmed by 4 bases and V by 3 bases; bases with no gene match: 4. Per germline, CDR1 MNHEY and CDR2 SMNVEV (reference sequence). The CDR3 protein is CASSFRGQGNQPQHF. CDR3 coding DNA: TGTGCCAGCAGTTTCCGGGGACAGGGAAATCAGCCCCAGCATTTT.

This chain's CDR3 is CASSLVGGPEQYF. The DNA for the CDR3 is TGTGCCAGCAGCTTAGTAGGGGGCCCCGAGCAGTACTTC. This chain links TRBV7-9 with TRBJ2-7; TRBD1 agrees at 7 bases. The germline CDR1 and CDR2 sequences are SEHNR and FQNEAQ (reference sequence). The CDR3 spans 13 residues. Trimming at V came to 1 base and at J to 6 bases, leaving 3 bases not matched to a gene.

The rearrangement uses TRBV7-6 and TRBJ2-3; D not resolved. The CDR3 has 13 residues. CDR1 and CDR2 (germline): SGHVS, FNYEAQ. Trimming stripped 3 bases from V and 0 bases from J, with 4 bases between. The CDR3 DNA is TGTGCCAGCAGCTTGTATAGCACAGATACGCAGTATTTT. Its protein is CASSLYSTDTQYF.

This sequence joins TRBV7-8 and TRBJ2-1; TRBD2 aligns across 11 bases. Germline assignment: CDR1 SGHVS and CDR2 FQNEAQ. This CDR3 is 17 amino acids long. V gave up 5 bases and J gave up 0 bases; unmatched junction bases: 6. The CDR3 nucleotides are TGTGCCAGCAGCCCAGGGACTAGCGGACACTCCTACAATGAGCAGTTCTTC. Translating it yields CASSPGTSGHSYNEQFF. Drawing the rest from reference TRBV7-8 and TRBJ2-1, the complete variable domain is GAGVSQSPRYKVAKRGQDVALRCDPISGHVSLFWYQQALGQGPEFLTYFQNEAQLDKSGLPSDRFFAERPEGSVSTLKIQRTQQEDSAVYLCASSPGTSGHSYNEQFFGPGTRLTVL.

The V and J genes are TRBV28 and TRBJ2-7; no clear D. This CDR3 comprises 15 residues. Germline V lookup: CDR1 MDHEN, CDR2 SYDVKM. The V end lost 10 bases, the J end lost 4 bases, and 23 bases lay between the germline ends. The CDR3 spells CATLNPAPPKYEQYF. DNA for the CDR3: TGTGCCACCCTAAATCCGGCCCCGCCGAAGTACGAGCAGTACTTC.

This clone was seen a handful of times. J is TRBJ1-2 and V is TRBV11-1, with unresolved D. Germline values: CDR1 SGHAT, CDR2 FQDESV (reference sequence). The CDR3 runs to 15 residues. Trimming shortened V by 5 bases and J by 1 base, and 14 bases separated the two germline ends. In DNA, the CDR3 is TGTGCCAGCAGCGCTTGGCCCGAGTATAACTATGGCTACACCTTC. Its protein is CASSAWPEYNYGYTF.

On this clone: Other DNA sequences within the sample encode an identical CDR3. CDR3 loop: CASSLVNQPQHF. CDR3 sequence (DNA): TGTGCCAGCAGCTTGGTGAATCAGCCCCAGCATTTT. The chain uses TRBV5-6 and TRBJ1-5; no clear D gene. CDR3 size: 12 residues. Per germline, CDR1 SGHDT and CDR2 YYEEEE. V lost 0 bases and J 4 bases, leaving 2 bases between the germline ends.

This chain uses TRBV6-1 with TRBJ2-7, with D possibly TRBD1 on 6 matching bases. V was cut by 6 bases and J by 5 bases, with 17 bases left in between. The CDR3 runs to 14 residues. Germline CDR1 and CDR2: MNHNS and SASEGT. This CDR3 reads CASRGTFGLDEQYF. The CDR3 region has the DNA TGTGCCAGCAGGGGGACATTTGGGCTTGACGAGCAGTACTTC.

The chain recombines TRBV27 with TRBJ1-2; D ambiguous. CDR3 length: 13 amino acids. The germline V and J ends were trimmed by 2 bases and 4 bases, with 8 bases remaining between them. CDR1 and CDR2 from the germline V gene are MNHEY and SMNVEV (reference sequence). CDR3 DNA: TGTGCCAGCAGTTTAAACCCACTCTATGGCTACACCTTC. It translates to CASSLNPLYGYTF.

The chain couples TRBV2 to TRBJ1-1, with D unclear. This CDR3 comprises 13 residues. Looked up from germline, CDR1 is SNHLY and CDR2 is FYNNEI. V was clipped by 8 bases and J by 1 base, with 11 bases between them. CDR3 sequence: CASGRRENTEAFF. The CDR3 nucleotides read TGTGCCAGCGGGAGACGGGAGAACACTGAAGCTTTCTTT.

V and J are TRBV5-1 and TRBJ2-3, with 8 bases lining up with TRBD1. This CDR3 region has 16 residues. Looked up from germline, CDR1 is SGHRS and CDR2 is YFSETQ. V trimming: 2 bases; J trimming: 8 bases; junction bases outside the gene matches: 13. CDR3 DNA: TGCGCCAGCAGCTTTAGAGCGCAGGGACAGGCTGCTACGCAGTATTTT. Its translation: CASSFRAQGQAATQYF.

The chain employs TRBV7-9 and TRBJ2-1, with 7 bases aligning to TRBD1. CDR3 length: 13 residues. The junction had 5 bases not matched to a gene; V was cut back by 8 bases and J by 4 bases. From germline, CDR1 is SEHNR and CDR2 FQNEAQ (reference sequence). The CDR3 spells CASFRTGYNEQFF. The CDR3 DNA reads TGTGCCAGCTTTCGGACAGGTTACAATGAGCAGTTCTTC.

This clone has only a few counts. The chain carries TRBV5-4 and TRBJ1-1; 11 bases line up with TRBD1. Looked up from germline, CDR1 is SGHNT and CDR2 is YYREEE (reference sequence). The V gene end was trimmed by 4 bases and the J gene end by 1 base; junction bases not matched to a gene: 6. CDR3 size: 16 residues. The CDR3 DNA sequence: TGTGCCAGCAGCGAGGACAGGGGGCGGGGGAACACTGAAGCTTTCTTT. This sequence encodes CASSEDRGRGNTEAFF.

This chain joins TRBV27 and TRBJ2-7, with D unclear. CDR1 and CDR2 from the germline V gene are MNHEY and SMNVEV (reference sequence). This CDR3 comprises 10 residues. V was shortened by 5 bases and J by 3 bases, with 2 bases between the two germline ends. In nucleotides, the CDR3 is TGTGCCAGCAGTCGCTACGAGCAGTACTTC. Translation: CASSRYEQYF.

V and J are TRBV5-4 and TRBJ1-2; D remains unclear. The CDR3 extends over 14 amino acids. Germline V lookup: CDR1 SGHNT, CDR2 YYREEE (reference sequence). The ends were cut back, 1 base at V and 0 bases at J, with 7 bases in the middle. The CDR3 loop reads CASSLSGTNYGYTF. CDR3 nucleotides: TGTGCCAGCAGCTTGTCAGGAACTAACTATGGCTACACCTTC.

The chain employs TRBV5-4 and TRBJ2-1, with D tentatively TRBD1 (5 bases). CDR3 length: 16 residues. Germline CDR1 SGHNT, CDR2 YYREEE (reference sequence). V was cut by 0 bases and J by 6 bases, with 16 bases left in between. CDR3 loop: CASSLVGEGPPNEQFF. The CDR3 bases are TGTGCCAGCAGCTTGGTAGGGGAAGGCCCCCCCAATGAGCAGTTCTTC.

As regards this clone: At one end the junction does not follow the germline gene, possibly because of a read error. The chain has TRBV5-1 and TRBJ2-3; possible D gene TRBD2, 5 bases. The CDR3 extends over 14 amino acids. Germline V gene sequence: CDR1 SGHRS, CDR2 YFSETQ. CDR3 region: CASNLGLATDTQYF. The CDR3 coding sequence is TGCGCCAGCAACTTGGGCCTAGCCACAGATACGCAGTATTTT.

In this sample, this clone turned up once. The chain is built from TRBV7-8 and TRBJ2-7; D gene ambiguous. The CDR3 consists of 13 residues. V dropped 5 bases and J dropped 3 bases, with 11 bases sitting between them. Germline V gives CDR1 SGHVS, CDR2 FQNEAQ. The CDR3, as DNA: TGTGCCAGCAGCATTGGACGGAACTACGAGCAGTACTTC. It yields the protein CASSIGRNYEQYF.

The chain combines TRBV27 with TRBJ2-1; TRBD2 aligns across 8 bases. V lost 5 bases to trimming and J lost 5 bases; unmatched junction nucleotides: 8. The length of the CDR3 is 15 residues. CDR1 MNHEY and CDR2 SMNVEV come from the germline V gene (reference sequence). CDR3 sequence reads: CASSVSIAGNNEQFF. The CDR3, as DNA: TGTGCCAGCAGTGTGTCAATAGCGGGAAACAATGAGCAGTTCTTC.

The J gene is TRBJ2-5, the V gene TRBV5-4; D might be TRBD1 or TRBD2, each matching 5 bases. This CDR3 contains 15 residues. Trimming left V 0 bases short and J 1 base short, with 10 bases between. Germline lookup yields CDR1 SGHNT and CDR2 YYREEE (reference sequence). The CDR3 DNA sequence: TGTGCCAGCAGCTTGGCCGGGACGGGCCAAGAGACCCAGTACTTC. This sequence encodes CASSLAGTGQETQYF.

This chain uses TRBV7-9 with TRBJ2-1; a weak D match, TRBD2 (6 bases). The CDR3 covers 16 residues. V lost 4 bases and J 4 bases, leaving 17 bases between the germline ends. The germline V gene encodes CDR1 SEHNR and CDR2 FQNEAQ (reference sequence). CDR3 sequence: CASSSDGGPIYNEQFF. CDR3 bases: TGTGCCAGCAGCTCGGACGGAGGGCCGATTTACAATGAGCAGTTCTTC.

The chain carries TRBV28 and TRBJ1-4; no clear D gene. This CDR3 region has 13 residues. Germline-derived CDR1 and CDR2 are MDHEN and SYDVKM. V was trimmed by 3 bases and J by 6 bases, leaving 8 bases between them. The CDR3 nucleotides are TGTGCCAGCAGTTTGCAAATCTATGAAAAACTGTTTTTT. The encoded protein is CASSLQIYEKLFF.

This clone was found a few times. V is TRBV6-5 and J is TRBJ2-1, with TRBD1 as a possible D gene (6 bases). The CDR3 sequence is 15 residues long. Germline assignment: CDR1 MNHEY and CDR2 SVGAGI. Between the trimmed V and J ends, which lost 5 bases and 0 bases, there was a span of 11 bases. In DNA, the CDR3 is TGTGCCAGCAGTCGGGGACAAAGCTCCTACAATGAGCAGTTCTTC. Its protein product is CASSRGQSSYNEQFF.